The source of this TCR beta chain is a study of blood T cells in healthy people across ages (dated by TCRdb to the mid-2010s). Concerning the study at large: In model experiments, template switching captured roughly one uniquely barcoded TCR beta cDNA molecule for every two T cells. Using the same blood draw, the study looked at two additional independent replicas of 1 million unique cDNA reads for two donors, one aged 18 to 29 and the other aged 80 or older. Four age groups were formed from the donors: young (average 16 years), middle-aged (approximately 42), aged (about 62) and long-lived (82). To avoid experimental bias, donors of different ages were distributed randomly across sequencing lanes. The study measured age-related changes in TCR beta repertoire diversity using deep sequencing normalized with unique cDNA molecular identifiers. On the study overall, not on this receptor specifically: Observed TCR beta diversity correlated strongly with the percentage of naive T cells measured by flow cytometry. Compared with the aged group, more naive CD4+ T cells, fewer expanded clones and increased TCR diversity were shown by the long-lived group, suggesting age selection. Because donor CMV infection status was unknown, age-related changes in expanded clonotypes were potentially confounded. Estimates of total diversity from one million sequenced T cells were regarded as lower bounds and underestimates. Because profiling used bulk unsorted PBMCs, naive and antigen-experienced compartments could not be compared conclusively. Observed TCR beta diversity per million T cells fell roughly linearly with age, and a significant reduction was already apparent by age around 40.

Concerning this clonotype: Its binding antigen is unknown. One base away there is no much larger clone; base qualities are not given.

In the germline V gene, CDR1 corresponds to SGHTA and CDR2 to FQGNSA. The CDR3 numbers 15 residues from cysteine through phenylalanine. CDR3 DNA only is kept here, 45 bases in frame from base 1. The V end loses 5 bases and the J end loses 7 bases, and a stretch of 21 bases separates them. The donors were around 39 Caucasian individuals from Russia, aged about 6 to 100 years, who were systemically healthy. Each donor gave around 9.9 milliliters of peripheral blood, collected into EDTA-treated Vacutainer tubes. Ficoll-Paque density-gradient centrifugation was used to isolate PBMCs, with at least 7 million obtained per sample. Total RNA, at least 5.5 micrograms per sample, was extracted from PBMCs with Trizol reagent. For every donor, an aliquot of PBMCs went through flow cytometry to measure the percentages of naive CD45RAhigh/CD27high T cells. Libraries were prepared through 5' RACE. A second PCR of roughly 6 to 12 cycles was performed with a sample-barcoded 5' primer and a J-beta primer mix. A template-switch 5' adaptor carrying 12 random nucleotides introduced a unique molecular identifier onto each TCR beta cDNA molecule. At least 2.5 million CDR3-containing paired-end reads were obtained from each sample. First-strand cDNA was synthesized from all RNA with the Mint cDNA synthesis kit, primed by a TRBC-specific oligonucleotide. All cDNA was treated with uracil-DNA glycosylase and then went through a first 18-cycle PCR with the universal primers M1SS and BC2_uni_R. The original pipeline was this. For normalization, 1 million high-quality reads were randomly selected from each sample, with every read carrying a distinct molecular identifier. Instead of being binned into consensus sequences, reads with shared molecular identifiers were discarded. MiTCR, run with a Q25 quality threshold and the strictest error-elimination algorithm, handled CDR3 identification, clonotype clustering and error correction. Lower-bound total TCR beta diversity was estimated with a nonparametric unseen species model using Euler transformation. Through fastp at Q25 and MiXCR, TCRdb rebuilt clones from the public reads, retaining in-frame beta chains. CDR3 protein sequences are deduplicated, and each keeps its most common genes and DNA. It is TCRdb's table, rather than the study itself, that gives the V and J calls and clone size. Present in this sample are around 1,900,000 distinct CDR3 sequences, around 42% of which were seen just once. The top ten clones comprise about 21% of the sample.

The receptor was isolated from a human donor in good health. The rearrangement joined TRBV7-2 to TRBJ2-7; tentative D gene TRBD2, with 6 bases matching. The specimen sequenced was blood. CDR3 loop: CASSGKAGRMGEQYF. The nucleotides read TGTGCCAGCAGCGGAAAGGCGGGGAGAATGGGGGAGCAGTACTTC.